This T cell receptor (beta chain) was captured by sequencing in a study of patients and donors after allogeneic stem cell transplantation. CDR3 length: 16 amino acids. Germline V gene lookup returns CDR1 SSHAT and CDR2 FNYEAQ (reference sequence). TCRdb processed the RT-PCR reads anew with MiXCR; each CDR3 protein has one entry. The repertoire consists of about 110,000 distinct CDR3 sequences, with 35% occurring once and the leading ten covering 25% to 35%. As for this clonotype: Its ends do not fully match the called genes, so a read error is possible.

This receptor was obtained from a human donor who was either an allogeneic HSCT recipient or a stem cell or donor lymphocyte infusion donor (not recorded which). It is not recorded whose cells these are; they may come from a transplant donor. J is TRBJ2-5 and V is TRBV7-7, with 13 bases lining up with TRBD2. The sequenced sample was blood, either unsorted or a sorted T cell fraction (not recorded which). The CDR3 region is CASSAGLAGAQETQYF. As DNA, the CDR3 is TGTGCTAGCAGCGCAGGACTAGCGGGAGCTCAAGAGACCCAGTACTTC.